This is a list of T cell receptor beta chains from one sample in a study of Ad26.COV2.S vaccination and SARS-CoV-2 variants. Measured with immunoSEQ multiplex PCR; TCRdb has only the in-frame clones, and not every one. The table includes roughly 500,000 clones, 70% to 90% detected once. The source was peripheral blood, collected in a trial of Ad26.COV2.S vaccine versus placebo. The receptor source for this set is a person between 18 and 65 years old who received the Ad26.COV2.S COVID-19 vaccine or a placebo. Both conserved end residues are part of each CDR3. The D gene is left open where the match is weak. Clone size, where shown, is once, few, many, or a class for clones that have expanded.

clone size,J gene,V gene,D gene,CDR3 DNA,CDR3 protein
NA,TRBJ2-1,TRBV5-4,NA,TGTGCCAGCAGCTTGCGGCGGGACCACAATGAGCAGTTCTTC,CASSLRRDHNEQFF
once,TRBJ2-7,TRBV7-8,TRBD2,TGTGCCAGCAGACCCCTAGCGGGAGTGAGAAACGAGCAGTACTTC,CASRPLAGVRNEQYF
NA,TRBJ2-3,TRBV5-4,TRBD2,TGTGCCAGCAGCTGGGGGGGAAGCACAGATACGCAGTATTTT,CASSWGGSTDTQYF
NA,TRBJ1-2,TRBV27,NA,TGTGCCAGCAGTTTTCGGGGGGGTGCTAACTATGGCTACACCTTC,CASSFRGGANYGYTF
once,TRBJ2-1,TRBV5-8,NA,TGTGCCAGCAGCACTCTCCGGGGGGCGTTCTCCTACAATGAGCAGTTCTTC,CASSTLRGAFSYNEQFF
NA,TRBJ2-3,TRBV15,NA,TGTGCCACCAGCAGAGGGACCGTCACAGATACGCAGTATTTT,CATSRGTVTDTQYF
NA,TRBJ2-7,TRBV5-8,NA,TGTGCCAGCAGCTTGATAATAAGTTCCTCCTACGAGCAGTACTTC,CASSLIISSSYEQYF
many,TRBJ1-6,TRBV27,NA,TGTGCCAGTATGCACGGGTCCTATAATTCACCCCTCCACTTT,CASMHGSYNSPLHF
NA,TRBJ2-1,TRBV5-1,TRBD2,TGCGCCAGCAGCGCCCCGGGACTAGCGGGAGCCTACAATGAGCAGTTCTTC,CASSAPGLAGAYNEQFF
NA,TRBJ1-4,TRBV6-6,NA,TGTGCCAGCAGTAGGGAGGGGGTCGACTTTGAAAAACTGTTTTTT,CASSREGVDFEKLFF
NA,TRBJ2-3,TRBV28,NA,TGTGCCAGCAGTTTGGGGACCCGCACAGATACGCAGTATTTT,CASSLGTRTDTQYF
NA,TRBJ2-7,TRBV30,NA,TGTGCCTGGAGTGTACTGGTCAGTGGGTCCCAGTACTTC,CAWSVLVSGSQYF
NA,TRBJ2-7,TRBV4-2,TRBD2,TGTGCCAGCAGCCAGGTTAGAGGGGCGGGAGATCGCGAGCAGTACTTC,CASSQVRGAGDREQYF
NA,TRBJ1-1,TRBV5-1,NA,TGCGCCAGCAGCTTAGGGGTGCCGAACACTGAAGCTTTCTTT,CASSLGVPNTEAFF
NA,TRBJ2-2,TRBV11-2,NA,TGTGCCAGCAGCTCTTTAAACAGGGGCCGCGGGAGCACCGGGGAGCTGTTTTTT,CASSSLNRGRGSTGELFF
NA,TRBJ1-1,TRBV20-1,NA,TGCAGTGCTAGAGACTACACTGAAGCTTTCTTT,CSARDYTEAFF
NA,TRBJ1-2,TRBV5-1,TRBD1,TGCGCCAGCAGCTTGCCTCCCCGGGACAGGGGCAACTACACTTATGGCTACACCTTC,CASSLPPRDRGNYTYGYTF
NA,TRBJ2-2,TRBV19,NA,TGTGCCAGCCGACTAGTTGGGACCGGGGAGCTGTTTTTT,CASRLVGTGELFF
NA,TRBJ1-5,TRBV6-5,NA,TGTGCCAGCAGTTCCAGGTTAGAGCCCCAGCATTTT,CASSSRLEPQHF